This T cell receptor beta chain was documented in a study of cytomegalovirus exposure and HLA in healthy donors (TCRdb year 2017). Context from the whole study: An earlier analysis of approximately 590 of the donors reported about 250 Gb of sequence data and 120 million or so unique TCR beta sequences from 190 million or so T cells. Roughly 320 gigabases of sequencing data and around 80 million unique TCR sequences made up an early release that covered under 750 HLA-typed donors. The genetic ancestry cluster associated with self-reported Caucasian donors included 81% of the approximately 410 genotyped donors. The aim of the study was to test whether cataloging public T cell receptors could identify signatures of past pathogen exposure. Using immunosequencing, the study profiled T cell repertoires from 500 to 800 subjects and related those repertoires to cytomegalovirus serostatus. A separate validation cohort of more than 100 different subjects was used in addition to the roughly 670-subject first cohort. To predict cytomegalovirus infection status, the study brought together high-throughput TCR immunosequencing, statistical association of individual TCRs with disease status, and machine learning. To study patterns of TCR occurrence, a later analysis re-analyzed previously published TCR beta repertoires from 650 to 750 donors and added high-resolution HLA genotyping. The later analysis used no new phenotypic data to find candidate immune exposures, relying instead on TCR beta sequences and their occurrence across donors. An earlier analysis of 587 of the donors used high-throughput TCR beta sequencing to judge whether each TCR beta V gene segment behaved as functional or pseudogenic. Alongside the repertoire data, information on donor age, sex, ethnicity and CMV serostatus was compiled. A later genetic analysis took genome-wide SNP genotypes for 398 of the 666 donors and used that subset as a discovery cohort. All discovery cohort repertoires had been generated on a single sequencing platform. Class I and class II HLA loci were covered by the typing at four-digit resolution. The number of donors typed differed by locus, with roughly 620-630 for A, B, C, DRB1 and DQB1, more than 500 for DQA1, approximately 580 for DPA1, and roughly 450 for DPB1. Four to six DR-DQ haplotypes were handled as single units for association and clustering, since linkage in the cohort was strong. Among under 450 genotyped donors of the cohort, an average of around 240,000 unique TCR beta nucleotide sequences were sequenced per donor, roughly 20% of them non-productive.

Here is what the overall study found, with its caveats: According to a later analysis, TCR association rates differed among HLA loci, with DRB1 alleles showing the most associated TCRs and HLA-C alleles showing the fewest. Several of the top co-occurrence clusters appeared to be linked to parvovirus B19, influenza, CMV and Epstein-Barr virus, according to a later analysis. The authors suggested that the approach could potentially be generalized to other disease states and immunological phenotypes. In vitro tests confirmed that a few of the cytomegalovirus-associated TCR beta chains recognize cytomegalovirus antigens. In a later genetic analysis, fewer N-insertions in productive TCRs were reported among donors in an Asian-associated ancestry cluster than the roughly 700-donor mean. A later genetic analysis associated a missense DCLRE1C variant with V-gene and J-gene trimming of TCR beta chains, and an independent cohort replicated the association. Linkage disequilibrium might explain the correlated functional status among segregating V segments, but an unknown experimental factor could not be excluded. In this cohort, only TCR beta chains were sequenced, and detectable features were limited by the absence of alpha or paired-chain data. In an earlier analysis of 587 of the donors, most TCR beta V segments appeared in productive rearrangements about 87% or about 30% of the time, broadly matching IMGT annotations. Presence/absence analyses assumed roughly uniform sequencing depth across donors, an assumption that may not hold. CMV serostatus was the only immune exposure information available for the cohort. In a later analysis, most CMV-associated TCR beta chains were found to appear HLA-restricted, with HLA associations seemingly driven largely by CMV exposure. A further reported finding was that TCR beta sequences accurately predicted the HLA-A and HLA-B alleles for most subjects in the first cohort. At a false discovery rate of 0.05, a later analysis linked roughly 17,000 TCR beta sequences to specific HLA alleles. The earlier analysis of nearly 600 of the donors excluded some 15 rarely observed V segments, including chromosome 9 orphons, because counts were too low. When HLA alleles, especially DR and DQ, strongly co-occurred, TCR associations were difficult to assign to individual alleles. In both the original and validation cohorts, the classifier was reported to diagnose cytomegalovirus status with high specificity and sensitivity. Because some donors lacked HLA typing at each locus, the association tests relied only on the typed subset. The study listed 164 TCR beta chains as associated with cytomegalovirus. While some public TCRs were present in many individuals, most TCR sequences turned up only very rarely across donors. A later analysis found that HLA-associated TCR beta chains were more clonally expanded and had lower generation probabilities than equally common non-associated chains. A cluster of highly shared sequence variants was judged likely to be a technical artifact of the sequencing pipeline.

Library prep was done by the immunoSEQ multiplex PCR assay. The multiplex PCR relied on a mix of 60 forward primers for TCR Vbeta segments and 13 reverse primers for TCR Jbeta segments. The CDR3 region of rearranged TCR beta genes was amplified from genomic DNA by a multiplex PCR assay. The amplified TCR beta libraries were sequenced on the Illumina HiSeq System as 87-base-pair reads. As for the original processing: In a later analysis, some 80 million unique TCR beta chains were counted across the 650 to 700 repertoires, and about 10 million of these chains were shared by at least two donors. Raw reads were error-corrected and collapsed into unique sequences by a nearest-neighbor algorithm in which closely related sequences were merged to remove PCR and sequencing errors. To assign V, D and J gene segments, CDR3 sequences were aligned to IMGT reference sequences. For a sequence to be retained, a match of at least six nucleotides to both a V gene segment and a J gene segment was required. Rearrangements were called productive when the CDR3 lacked stop codons and stayed in frame with V and J; all others were non-productive. CDR3 was defined according to IMGT convention as the region running from the second conserved V-encoded cysteine to the conserved J-encoded phenylalanine. In an earlier analysis of around 600 of the donors, sequences lacking an unambiguous match to a single V gene segment were excluded. An earlier analysis of 587 of the donors called V segments functional above 56.7% productive rearrangements and segregating when the between-donor standard deviation exceeded 5%. To diagnose cytomegalovirus status from the catalog of TCR beta chain sequences, a statistical classification framework was built. In a later analysis, V and J genes were assigned by comparing TCR nucleotide sequences against IMGT/GENE-DB human TR gene sequences. In a later analysis, CDR3 sequences and most-parsimonious VDJ recombination scenarios were assigned using the TCRdist pipeline. In a later analysis, every TCR beta chain was defined by the combination of its CDR3 amino acid sequence and its V-gene family, and reads without a unique V-gene family were dropped. To address suspected cross-contamination and a sequencing artifact, a later analysis removed approximately 600 highly shared, low-generation-probability nucleotide sequences. In a later analysis, a clonal expansion index for each public chain was calculated from normalized within-repertoire ranks of inferred template counts. A later analysis computed generation probabilities with a VDJ recombination model fitted to out-of-frame rearrangements, and checked the results against IGoR. In a later analysis, TCR-TCR, TCR-HLA and TCR-CMV co-occurrence was scored with hypergeometric tests, and a repertoire-size bias correction was applied to TCR pairs. To estimate false discovery rates, a later analysis permuted the HLA or CMV assignments 20 times. A later analysis grouped co-occurring TCRs with DBSCAN, adding TCRdist sequence similarity when clustering within HLA-allele-positive subsets. Co-occurrence clustering excluded repertoires with fewer than 30,000 or more than 120,000 public chains, plus five with anomalous nucleotide sharing. TCRdb's version of the immuneACCESS table is confined to in-frame rearrangements and falls short of the full clone set. An unresolved V gene accounts for under half of the shortfall where checked; the remainder is of unknown origin. D and trimming come from the DNA, and the V and J calls and clone size come from that table. The sample profile shows approximately 90,000 clones; about 74% of them were found once. The ten largest clones add up to around 2.8% of the sample.

In total, approximately 690 healthy bone marrow donors made up the cohort. At the time of sampling, all cohort members were nominally healthy, though unrecorded immune exposures were likely present. The donor was CMV seronegative and belonged to the group of approximately 320 seronegative cohort members. A peripheral blood sample was provided by each donor, and peripheral blood mononuclear cells were used for TCR beta sequencing. Genomic DNA extraction from the blood cell samples was performed with the Qiagen DNeasy Blood Extraction Kit. Comments on this clone: It lacks a known antigen. Base qualities are missing; no much larger clone stands one base away.

This clonotype was obtained from a man in his forties or fifties in good health and CMV-seronegative. Sequencing was done on a sample of PBMCs.

The CDR3 region reads CASSYSRGNYGYTF. The DNA sequence reads TGTGCCAGCAGTTACTCCAGGGGAAACTATGGCTACACCTTC. The V gene is TRBV7-2 and the J gene is TRBJ1-2; a tentative D call is TRBD1 (6 bases match). In the germline V gene, CDR1 corresponds to SGHTA and CDR2 to FQGNSA. V is clipped by 6 bases and J by 2 bases, and the sequence between their germline boundaries is 13 bases long. The CDR3 runs 14 amino acids, cysteine and phenylalanine included. CDR3 DNA is the only sequence kept; it has 42 bases, read in frame from the first base.